This entry describes one TCR beta chain. The target antigen is unknown. One end of the junction varies from germline; a read error may be responsible. These data are taken from a study of tumor and adjacent non-tumor tissue in lung cancer. Overall study context: Histology: under 15 adenocarcinoma, a couple of squamous cell carcinoma, 1 small cell lung cancer. Stage I to III disease affected roughly ten men and 5 women aged about 31 to 80. Study-level points and caveats: Top 100 clones took a larger repertoire share in normal lung.

Three rounds of nested PCR, following a modified ARM-PCR protocol, produced the TCRbeta library. TCRdb analysed the multiplex PCR reads with MiXCR anew, one entry per CDR3 protein. The sample includes around 200,000 distinct CDR3 sequences, 60% to 75% of them seen just once. This sample's RNA came from whole unsorted tissue. Chemotherapy-naive patients with new lung cancer underwent thoracic surgery in China, August–November 2014. CDR1 and CDR2 (germline): SEHNR, FQNEAQ (reference sequence). CDR3 length: 16 amino acids. The V and J genes are TRBV7-9 and TRBJ2-6, with D possibly matching TRBD1 (5 bases). The sample consisted of lung tumor tissue. The TCR originated in a man aged 55 to 70 with non-small cell lung cancer. As DNA, the CDR3 is TGTGCCAGCAGCTTAGTACGACAGTCTGGGGCCAACGTCCTGGCTTTC. It codes for CASSLVRQSGANVLAF.